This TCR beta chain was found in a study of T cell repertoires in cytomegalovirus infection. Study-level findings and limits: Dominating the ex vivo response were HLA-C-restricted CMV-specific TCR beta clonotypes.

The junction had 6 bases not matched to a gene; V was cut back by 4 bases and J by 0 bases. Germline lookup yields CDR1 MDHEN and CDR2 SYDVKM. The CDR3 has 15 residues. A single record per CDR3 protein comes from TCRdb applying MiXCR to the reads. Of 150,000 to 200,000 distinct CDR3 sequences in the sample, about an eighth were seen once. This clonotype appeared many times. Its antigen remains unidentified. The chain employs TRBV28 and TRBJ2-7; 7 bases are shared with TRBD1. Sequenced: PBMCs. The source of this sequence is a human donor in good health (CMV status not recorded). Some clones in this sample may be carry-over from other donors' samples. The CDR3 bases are TGTGCCAGCAGTTCCCGAGGGGACAGCTCCTACGAGCAGTACTTC. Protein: CASSSRGDSSYEQYF. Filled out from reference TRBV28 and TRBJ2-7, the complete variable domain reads DVKVTQSSRYLVKRTGEKVFLECVQDMDHENMFWYRQDPGLGLRLIYFSYDVKMKEKGDIPEGYSVSREKKERFSLILESASTNQTSMYLCASSSRGDSSYEQYFGPGTRLTVT.